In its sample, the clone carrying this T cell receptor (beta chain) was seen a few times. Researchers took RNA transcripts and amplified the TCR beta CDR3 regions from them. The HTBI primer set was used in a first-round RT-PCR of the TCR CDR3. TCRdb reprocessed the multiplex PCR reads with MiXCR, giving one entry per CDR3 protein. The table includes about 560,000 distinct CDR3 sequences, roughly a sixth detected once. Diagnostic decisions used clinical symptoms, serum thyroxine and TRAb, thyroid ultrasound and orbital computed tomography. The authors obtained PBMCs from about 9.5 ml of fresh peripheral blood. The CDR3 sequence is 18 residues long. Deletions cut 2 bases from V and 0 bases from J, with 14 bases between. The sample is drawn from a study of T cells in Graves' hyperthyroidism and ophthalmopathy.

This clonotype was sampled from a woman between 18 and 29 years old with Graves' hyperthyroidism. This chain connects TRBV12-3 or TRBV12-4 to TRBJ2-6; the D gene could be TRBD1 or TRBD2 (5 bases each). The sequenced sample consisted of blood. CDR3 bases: TGTGCCAGCAGTTTATCACGGGGCTTCTTCTCTGGGGCCAACGTCCTGACTTTC. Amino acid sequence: CASSLSRGFFSGANVLTF.